The 2 T cell receptor beta chains presented below share a single source sample, sequenced in a study of T cell repertoires in cytomegalovirus infection. Their cognate antigens are unknown. TCRdb fed the reads into MiXCR, producing one record per CDR3 protein. The profile shows 80,000 or so distinct CDR3 sequences, around 42% of them singletons. Sequencing used CD8+ T cells from cultured PBMCs, obtained from culture after CMV antigen stimulation. All receptors come from a human donor in good health (CMV status not recorded). Some clones in this sample may be carry-over from other donors' samples.

The J gene is TRBJ1-5, the V gene TRBV5-6, with TRBD1 matching over 8 bases. The CDR3 runs 14 residues. Germline V lookup: CDR1 SGHDT, CDR2 YYEEEE. V lost 3 bases and J lost 7; bases outside the gene matches: 6. CDR3 residues: CASSSQQGGQPQHF. The CDR3 DNA sequence: TGTGCCAGCAGCTCACAACAGGGGGGACAGCCCCAGCATTTT.

Regarding this clonotype: It is likely a read error, because the conserved phenylalanine at the end of the CDR3 is missing. V gene TRBV12-5 combines with J gene TRBJ2-7; perhaps TRBD2 as D (5 bases). CDR3 size: 13 residues. Germline lookup yields CDR1 LGHNT and CDR2 FRNRAP. Trimming cost V 6 bases and J 8 bases, with 17 bases left between them. The CDR3 is CASGPEGSGQQYS. CDR3 nucleotide sequence: TGTGCTAGTGGCCCTGAGGGTTCTGGGCAGCAGTACTCC.